This TCR beta chain stems from a study of blood T cell repertoires in COVID-19. Study as a whole: Samples representing acute and convalescent COVID-19 were sourced from the United States, Italy and Spain. The cDNA or gDNA used as material had been derived from T cells, B-cell-depleted T cells, or PBMCs.

V lost 6 bases, J lost 3 bases, and 6 bases stayed unmatched. The CDR3 is made up of 15 amino acids. Germline V gene data show CDR1 as MDHEN and CDR2 as SYDVKM. Original processing methods: Counts of nucleated cells, estimated from reference gene primer amplification, were obtained. The repertoire was sequenced with immunoSEQ multiplex PCR; TCRdb's copy has only in-frame clones and lacks some. That table is the source of V, J and clone size, and D and trimming were worked out from the DNA. The table includes under 50,000 clones, about 92% detected once. The sample taken for sequencing was peripheral blood. The source is a man aged 65-85 years with active COVID-19. The chain links TRBV28 to TRBJ2-3, with TRBD2 matching 10 bases. Here the CDR3 DNA reads TGTGCCAGCAGCTTCCTAGCGGGAGTTACAGATACGCAGTATTTT. Protein sequence: CASSFLAGVTDTQYF.